A selection of T cell receptor beta chains follows, all from one sample in a study of blood T cell repertoires in COVID-19. The data were produced by immunoSEQ multiplex PCR, yet TCRdb's version contains in-frame clones alone and is incomplete. The profile shows around 470,000 clones, roughly nine tenths of them singletons. Material for sequencing was peripheral blood. These TCRs come from a man younger than 30 with COVID-19, enrolled during active disease. Each CDR3 is given with its conserved first and last residue. A D gene is named only where the DNA matches it firmly. Rows may omit the clone size; those that give it use once, few, many or a size class.

size	V	J	D	CDR3	DNA
NA	TRBV30	TRBJ2-6	NA	CAWSVRRGHGANVLTF	TGTGCCTGGAGTGTACGAAGGGGCCATGGGGCCAACGTCCTGACTTTC
few	TRBV11-2	TRBJ2-7	TRBD2	CASSSRSTSGSDEQYF	TGTGCCAGCAGCTCCCGCAGTACTAGCGGGAGCGACGAGCAGTACTTC
once	TRBV7-2	TRBJ1-1	NA	CASSLETGRDEAFF	TGTGCCAGCAGCCTAGAAACAGGGAGAGATGAAGCTTTCTTT
NA	TRBV27	TRBJ2-1	NA	CASLGSYNEQFF	TGTGCCAGCCTAGGCTCCTACAATGAGCAGTTCTTC
few	TRBV18	TRBJ1-1	NA	CASSPSIKNTEAFF	TGTGCCAGCTCACCATCCATCAAGAACACTGAAGCTTTCTTT
NA	TRBV7-9	TRBJ2-2	NA	CASSLLVNTGELFF	TGTGCCAGCAGCTTATTAGTAAACACCGGGGAGCTGTTTTTT
few	TRBV6-5	TRBJ2-1	TRBD2	CASKGLAGSYNEQFF	TGTGCCAGCAAGGGACTAGCGGGTTCCTACAATGAGCAGTTCTTC
NA	TRBV11-2	TRBJ2-7	NA	CASSFTDRSGQYEQYF	TGTGCCAGCAGTTTTACTGACAGGTCTGGCCAATACGAGCAGTACTTC
NA	TRBV15	TRBJ2-1	NA	CATSTRGPGSYNEQFF	TGTGCCACCAGCACAAGAGGGCCGGGGTCCTACAATGAGCAGTTCTTC
once	TRBV7-3	TRBJ2-5	TRBD2	CASSARMMGGVEETQYF	TGTGCCAGCAGCGCACGGATGATGGGAGGGGTTGAGGAGACCCAGTACTTC
NA	TRBV28	TRBJ1-1	NA	CASSQGGSSAAFF	TGTGCCAGCAGTCAAGGGGGAAGCTCGGCGGCTTTCTTT
NA	TRBV3-1/TRBV3-2	TRBJ2-7	TRBD2	CASSHGTSSEQYF	TGTGCCAGCAGCCATGGGACTAGTTCCGAGCAGTACTTC
NA	TRBV6-1	TRBJ2-3	TRBD2	CASSGFLAGGGDTQYF	TGTGCCAGCAGTGGGTTTCTAGCGGGAGGGGGAGATACGCAGTATTTT
NA	TRBV5-8	TRBJ2-5	NA	CASSLNVVGGLKETQYF	TGTGCCAGCAGCTTGAACGTAGTCGGGGGGCTGAAAGAGACCCAGTACTTC
NA	TRBV5-1	TRBJ2-1	NA	CASSLGSTGSYNEQFF	TGCGCCAGCAGCTTAGGGTCGACAGGCTCCTACAATGAGCAGTTCTTC
NA	TRBV5-1	TRBJ2-3	NA	CASSWGLVGVTDTQYF	TGCGCCAGCAGCTGGGGGCTTGTGGGAGTAACAGATACGCAGTATTTT
NA	TRBV28	TRBJ1-5	TRBD1	CASSFAGQAVQPQHF	TGTGCCAGCAGTTTCGCTGGACAGGCGGTCCAGCCCCAGCATTTT
NA	TRBV7-9	TRBJ2-1	NA	CASVRDAYNEQFF	TGTGCCAGTGTGAGGGATGCCTACAATGAGCAGTTCTTC
NA	TRBV11-2	TRBJ1-2	NA	CASTFAEGLDNYGYTF	TGTGCCAGCACCTTCGCGGAGGGGCTGGATAACTATGGCTACACCTTC
NA	TRBV19	TRBJ2-1	NA	CASSAALSSYNEQFF	TGTGCCAGTAGTGCGGCCCTGAGCTCCTACAATGAGCAGTTCTTC
NA	TRBV27	TRBJ2-2	TRBD2	CASSPIAGPGPRELFF	TGTGCCAGCAGTCCAATAGCGGGCCCCGGGCCCCGGGAGCTGTTTTTT
NA	TRBV2	TRBJ2-2	TRBD1	CASVGTGDTGELFF	TGTGCCAGCGTTGGGACAGGAGACACCGGGGAGCTGTTTTTT
NA	TRBV5-4	TRBJ1-2	NA	CASSLGGGILPYGYTF	TGTGCCAGCAGCTTGGGCGGGGGTATCCTTCCCTATGGCTACACCTTC
NA	TRBV6-1	TRBJ2-5	TRBD1	CASSEDRFLQGETQYF	TGTGCCAGCAGTGAAGACCGCTTCTTACAGGGGGAGACCCAGTACTTC
NA	TRBV6-5	TRBJ1-6	NA	CASNLAGGGNSPLHF	TGTGCCAGCAACCTAGCCGGCGGCGGTAATTCACCCCTCCACTTT
few	TRBV9	TRBJ2-7	TRBD2	CASSLSGSAYEQYF	TGTGCCAGCAGCCTTAGCGGGAGTGCCTACGAGCAGTACTTC
NA	TRBV5-5	TRBJ1-3	NA	CASSPEVQDRIGNTIYF	TGTGCCAGCAGCCCGGAAGTGCAGGACAGAATCGGAAACACCATATATTTT
NA	TRBV5-6	TRBJ2-1	NA	CASSLVVGLDLRGNEQFF	TGTGCCAGCAGCTTGGTGGTCGGGCTAGACCTCCGGGGCAATGAGCAGTTCTTC
few	TRBV19	TRBJ2-2	NA	CASSPFTGELFF	TGTGCCAGTAGTCCCTTCACCGGGGAGCTGTTTTTT
NA	TRBV19	TRBJ2-7	TRBD2	CASSSSPPSGREPFYEQYF	TGTGCCAGTAGCTCATCCCCACCTAGCGGGAGAGAACCCTTCTACGAGCAGTACTTC
NA	TRBV18	TRBJ1-1	TRBD1	CASSIAGQINTEAFF	TGTGCCAGCTCAATCGCGGGACAGATAAACACTGAAGCTTTCTTT
NA	TRBV2	TRBJ1-2	NA	CASLGEGFGYTF	TGTGCCAGTCTCGGGGAGGGATTTGGCTACACCTTC
NA	TRBV25-1	TRBJ1-2	TRBD1	CASSESHRGSYGYTF	TGTGCCAGCAGTGAATCTCACAGGGGAAGCTATGGCTACACCTTC
NA	TRBV12-3/TRBV12-4	TRBJ2-7	TRBD2	CASSLRGDEQYF	TGTGCCAGCAGCCTCCGGGGGGACGAGCAGTACTTC
NA	TRBV24-1	TRBJ2-3	NA	CATSDSGGGSTDTQYF	TGTGCCACCAGTGACTCCGGGGGAGGAAGCACAGATACGCAGTATTTT
few	TRBV4-1	TRBJ1-1	TRBD1	CASSHQGARTEAFF	TGCGCCAGCAGCCACCAGGGGGCGAGGACTGAAGCTTTCTTT
NA	TRBV6-5	TRBJ2-7	NA	CASERTLTSYEQYF	TGTGCCAGCGAACGAACGCTAACCTCGTACGAGCAGTACTTC
NA	TRBV15	TRBJ1-5	NA	CATEGGGNQPQHF	TGTGCCACCGAAGGGGGGGGCAATCAGCCCCAGCATTTT
NA	TRBV30	TRBJ1-1	NA	CAWSSGALNTEAFF	TGTGCCTGGAGTTCAGGGGCGCTGAACACTGAAGCTTTCTTT
NA	TRBV2	TRBJ1-5	NA	CASSEQVTQEPQHF	TGTGCCAGCAGTGAACAGGTGACCCAAGAGCCCCAGCATTTT
NA	TRBV18	TRBJ2-1	TRBD2	CASSLAGGPYNEQFF	TGTGCCAGCTCACTAGCGGGGGGTCCCTACAATGAGCAGTTCTTC
NA	TRBV4-2	TRBJ1-5	NA	CASSQDGSQPQHF	TGTGCCAGCAGCCAAGATGGGAGCCAGCCCCAGCATTTT
NA	TRBV27	TRBJ2-6	NA	CASSLSLDRTFSGANVLTF	TGTGCCAGCAGTTTGTCCCTTGACAGAACCTTCTCTGGGGCCAACGTCCTGACTTTC
NA	TRBV3-1/TRBV3-2	TRBJ1-2	TRBD1	CASSPLDREHYGYTF	TGTGCCAGCAGCCCGCTAGACAGGGAACACTATGGCTACACCTTC
NA	TRBV4-1	TRBJ2-6	NA	CASSQAGEGASGANVLTF	TGCGCCAGCAGCCAAGCGGGAGAAGGCGCATCTGGGGCCAACGTCCTGACTTTC
NA	TRBV6-5	TRBJ2-7	TRBD1	CASSKTGKGEQYF	TGTGCCAGCAGTAAGACAGGGAAGGGCGAGCAGTACTTC
NA	TRBV13	TRBJ2-7	TRBD2	CASRSGGSYEQYF	TGTGCCAGCAGAAGCGGGGGATCCTACGAGCAGTACTTC
NA	TRBV6-5	TRBJ1-3	NA	CASSFGLGNTIYF	TGTGCCAGCAGTTTCGGTTTAGGAAACACCATATATTTT